The text below deals with one TCR beta chain. This sample stems from a study of T cells in Graves' hyperthyroidism and ophthalmopathy. The CDR3 regions of TCR beta were amplified from RNA transcripts. The primer set for the first-round RT-PCR of the TCR CDR3 was HTBI. Via MiXCR, TCRdb re-called the multiplex PCR reads, giving one row per CDR3 protein. The data hold about 520,000 distinct CDR3 sequences, with around a quarter observed a single time. Diagnoses were made from clinical symptoms, serum measures (thyroxine and TRAb), thyroid ultrasound and orbital computed tomography. The material sequenced was blood. This sequence was found in a woman between 25 and 40 years old with Graves' ophthalmopathy.

The CDR3 loop is CASSTLPSYSNQPQHF. In nucleotides, the CDR3 is TGTGCCAGCAGCACCCTACCCTCCTATAGCAATCAGCCCCAGCATTTT. This chain joins TRBV12-3 or TRBV12-4 and TRBJ1-5; no definite D call. V lost 6 bases and J lost 0, with 15 bases in between. The CDR3 has 16 residues.